These 8 T cell receptor beta chains came from one sample sequenced in a study of PD-1 blockade in classical Hodgkin lymphoma. Time point specified: newly diagnosed, previously untreated cHL patient sample. The CD4+ T cells used were purified from thawed PBMCs through magnetic negative selection. Produced via immunoSEQ multiplex PCR; TCRdb's table is partial and in-frame only. The table lists fewer than 40,000 clones, approximately 90% of them singletons. Sequenced input: CD4+ T cells from blood. These receptors were obtained from a human donor with classical Hodgkin lymphoma.

The chain carries TRBV29-1 and TRBJ1-1, with D possibly being TRBD1 (6 bases). The CDR3 has 12 residues. CDR1 is SQVTM and CDR2 is ANQGSEA in the germline V gene. V dropped 7 bases and J dropped 5 bases, with 14 bases sitting between them. The CDR3 DNA reads as TGCAGCGCGGGAGAGGGGGGTACTGAAGCTTTCTTT. Its protein product is CSAGEGGTEAFF.

The V gene is TRBV18, the J gene TRBJ1-3; D unclear. Trimming removed 6 bases from V and 0 bases from J, with 12 bases in between. Germline V CDR1 and CDR2: KGHSH, LQKENI. This CDR3 is built from 15 residues. Here the CDR3 reads CASSVDTFSGNTIYF. CDR3 nucleotide sequence: TGTGCCAGCTCTGTCGACACCTTCTCTGGAAACACCATATATTTT.

This sequence joins TRBV18 and TRBJ1-2; 7 nucleotides line up with TRBD1. The V and J ends lost 6 bases and 4 bases, in that order; junction bases with no gene match: 5. Germline V CDR1 and CDR2: KGHSH, LQKENI. This CDR3 is built from 13 residues. The CDR3 region has the DNA TGTGCCAGCTCCCCGGACAGGTCCTATGGCTACACCTTC. Translated, it gives CASSPDRSYGYTF.

The chain uses TRBV5-5 and TRBJ2-7; D is undetermined. V lost 2 bases, J lost 2 bases, and 11 bases lay in between. The V gene's germline CDR1 is SGHKS and CDR2 YYEKEE (reference sequence). The CDR3 loop spans 14 amino acids. Written as DNA, the CDR3 is TGTGCCAGCAGCTTTTCCCCCGGACCCTACGAGCAGTACTTC. It encodes CASSFSPGPYEQYF.

This chain joins TRBV30 and TRBJ2-1; D gene unclear. This CDR3 comprises 13 residues. Trimming took off 3 bases at V and 3 bases at J, with 9 bases between the two ends. Germline loops: CDR1 GTSNPN, CDR2 SVGIG (reference sequence). The CDR3: CAWRMGYYNEQFF. The CDR3 coding sequence is TGTGCCTGGAGGATGGGCTACTACAATGAGCAGTTCTTC.

The chain couples TRBV7-9 to TRBJ1-3, with a tentative D call TRBD1 (5 bases). Germline V gene data show CDR1 as SEHNR and CDR2 as FQNEAQ (reference sequence). V dropped 1 base and J dropped 0 bases, with 13 bases sitting between them. The CDR3 length is 17 residues. The CDR3 DNA sequence: TGTGCCAGCAGCTTAGATTATGAGCAGGGCTCTGGAAACACCATATATTTT. This sequence encodes CASSLDYEQGSGNTIYF.

The genes are TRBV19 and TRBJ2-1; 7 nucleotides agree with TRBD2. Trimming took 8 bases from V and 2 from J; bases not matched to a gene: 3. Germline assignment: CDR1 LNHDA and CDR2 SQIVND (reference sequence). The CDR3 consists of 13 residues. Here the CDR3 reads CASGTKTYNEQFF. For the CDR3, the DNA is TGTGCCAGTGGGACTAAGACCTACAATGAGCAGTTCTTC.

The V and J genes are TRBV6-5 and TRBJ2-5; D gene ambiguous. V gave up 4 bases and J gave up 4 bases, with 10 bases separating them. CDR3 length equals 13 residues. Germline values: CDR1 MNHEY, CDR2 SVGAGI. DNA for the CDR3: TGTGCCAGCAGTTCTATCTTTGGAGAGACCCAGTACTTC. It encodes CASSSIFGETQYF.